The source of this TCR beta chain is a study of blood T cell repertoires in COVID-19. Background on the study: The United States, Italy and Spain supplied acute and convalescent COVID-19 samples.

V shed 6 bases and J 7 bases; nucleotides not matched to a gene: 9. The germline V gene encodes CDR1 MNHEY and CDR2 SMNVEV (reference sequence). The CDR3 consists of 14 residues. Original processing methods: Scientists estimated how many nucleated cells there were by amplifying reference gene primers. The table came from immunoSEQ multiplex PCR; TCRdb's copy has only in-frame clones and leaves some out. From that table come the V and J calls and clone size; the DNA was used to work out D and trimming. The table includes over 100,000 clones, 70% to 90% detected once. This chain connects TRBV27 to TRBJ2-7, with 10 bases identical to TRBD1. The origin of this receptor is an older woman with acute or convalescent COVID-19. Sequencing was performed on peripheral blood. Written as DNA, the CDR3 is TGTGCCAGCAGACGGGACAGGGGCACCTGGGAGCAGTACTTC. Translation gives CASRRDRGTWEQYF.